This entry describes one T cell receptor (beta chain). The antigen remains unidentified. CD8+ and CD4+ T cells from blood underwent TCR beta sequencing. It was negative isolation that provided the CD8+ and CD4+ T cells, whereas TEMRA cells were enriched by FACS. The record originates from a study of CD8 T cells in Susac syndrome. Broader study findings: The authors acknowledged that their TCR sequencing and HLA analysis involved a relatively small number of individuals.

With random hexamers, roughly 0.45 to 1 ug RNA was reverse transcribed. The CDR3 of TCR beta was amplified by immunoSEQ multiplex PCR across 54 Vbeta and 13 Jbeta. TCRdb re-called the immunoSEQ multiplex PCR reads through MiXCR, storing one row per CDR3 protein. In the table there are some 120,000 distinct CDR3 sequences, around 94% of which are singletons. Sequenced material: CD4+ T cells from PBMCs. This clonotype was obtained from a human donor with multiple sclerosis.

CDR3 coding DNA: TGTGCCACCAGTGAGACCGGGACAGGGGTCAATGAGCAGTTCTTC. It is translated as CATSETGTGVNEQFF. The chain couples TRBV24-1 to TRBJ2-1, with TRBD1 identical over 10 bases. Germline CDR1 KGHDR, CDR2 SFDVKD. The CDR3 is 15 residues long. The V segment lost 4 bases and the J segment 6 bases; nucleotides outside the gene matches: 5.